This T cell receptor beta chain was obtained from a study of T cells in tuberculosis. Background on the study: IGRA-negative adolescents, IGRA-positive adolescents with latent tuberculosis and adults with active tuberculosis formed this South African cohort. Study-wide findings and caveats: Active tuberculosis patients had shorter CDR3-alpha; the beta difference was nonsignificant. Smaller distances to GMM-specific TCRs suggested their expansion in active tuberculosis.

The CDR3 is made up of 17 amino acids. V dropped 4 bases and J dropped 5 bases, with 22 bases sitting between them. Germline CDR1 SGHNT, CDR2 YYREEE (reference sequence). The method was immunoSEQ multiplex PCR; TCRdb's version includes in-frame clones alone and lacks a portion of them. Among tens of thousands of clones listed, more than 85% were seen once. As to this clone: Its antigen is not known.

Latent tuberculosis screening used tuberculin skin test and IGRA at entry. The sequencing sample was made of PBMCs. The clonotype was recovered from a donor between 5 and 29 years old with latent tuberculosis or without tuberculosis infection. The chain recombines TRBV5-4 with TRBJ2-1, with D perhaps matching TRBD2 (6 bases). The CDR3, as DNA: TGTGCCAGCAGCCTTTCACCCGACTGGGCGGGGAACAATGAGCAGTTCTTC. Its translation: CASSLSPDWAGNNEQFF.